Listed below are T cell receptor beta chains from one sample, sequenced in a study of radiotherapy plus CTLA-4 blockade in lung cancer. Clones were read by immunoSEQ multiplex PCR, and TCRdb kept only the in-frame ones, dropping some. The sample includes around 45,000 clones, around 77% of them seen just once. The sequences come from peripheral blood, collected from a patient treated with radiotherapy plus ipilimumab. These TCRs come from a human donor with non-small cell lung cancer who had stable disease on radiotherapy plus ipilimumab. Both conserved end residues are part of each CDR3. The D gene is left open where the match is weak. Only some rows state a clone size, as once, few, many or a class for expanded clones.

clone size: -
D gene: TRBD1
V gene: TRBV27
J gene: TRBJ1-2
CDR3 DNA: TGCGCCAGCAGTTATAGGGACAGTACCTACGATGGCTACACCTTC
CDR3 protein: CASSYRDSTYDGYTF

clone size: once
D gene: TRBD1
V gene: TRBV4-1
J gene: TRBJ2-7
CDR3 DNA: TGCGCCAGCAGCCAAGTTCCATTCTCTTCAGGGGGCGAGCAGTACTTC
CDR3 protein: CASSQVPFSSGGEQYF

clone size: -
D gene: -
V gene: TRBV6-5
J gene: TRBJ1-1
CDR3 DNA: TGTGCCAGCAGTTACTTAGGGGGCACTGAAGCTTTCTTT
CDR3 protein: CASSYLGGTEAFF

clone size: -
D gene: -
V gene: TRBV4-3
J gene: TRBJ1-6
CDR3 DNA: TGCGCCAGCAGCCAAGAGTCCTCGCGGAGTAATAATTCACCCCTCCACTTT
CDR3 protein: CASSQESSRSNNSPLHF

clone size: -
D gene: TRBD1
V gene: TRBV9
J gene: TRBJ1-1
CDR3 DNA: TGTGCCAGCAGCGTAGCTGGACAGGGGTCTGAAGCTTTCTTT
CDR3 protein: CASSVAGQGSEAFF

clone size: many
D gene: -
V gene: TRBV19
J gene: TRBJ2-6
CDR3 DNA: TGTGCCAGCTTAAGGGGCTCTGGGGCCAACGTCCTGACTTTC
CDR3 protein: CASLRGSGANVLTF

clone size: -
D gene: -
V gene: TRBV2
J gene: TRBJ1-5
CDR3 DNA: TGTGCCAGCAGTGCCAGGGACAAACGCGAGCAGCCCCAGCATTTT
CDR3 protein: CASSARDKREQPQHF

clone size: -
D gene: -
V gene: TRBV7-6
J gene: TRBJ1-6
CDR3 DNA: TGTGCCAGCAGCTCGACAGAGAACTATAATTCACCCCTCCACTTT
CDR3 protein: CASSSTENYNSPLHF

clone size: -
D gene: TRBD1
V gene: TRBV5-4
J gene: TRBJ2-5
CDR3 DNA: TGTGCCAGCAGCTCAACCGGACAGGGAGGAGGAGAGACCCAGTACTTC
CDR3 protein: CASSSTGQGGGETQYF

clone size: -
D gene: -
V gene: TRBV5-1
J gene: TRBJ2-5
CDR3 DNA: TGCGCCAGCACCCCCCTCGGCACAGGAGGAGGGGAGACCCAGTACTTC
CDR3 protein: CASTPLGTGGGETQYF

clone size: -
D gene: -
V gene: TRBV19
J gene: TRBJ2-3
CDR3 DNA: TGTGCCAGTAGTATTGGGTCCCGCGGGAAGGGAACAGATACGCAGTATTTT
CDR3 protein: CASSIGSRGKGTDTQYF

clone size: -
D gene: -
V gene: TRBV2
J gene: TRBJ2-3
CDR3 DNA: TGTGCCAGCGGCGGAATTACGCAGTATTTT
CDR3 protein: CASGGITQYF

clone size: -
D gene: -
V gene: TRBV11-1
J gene: TRBJ2-4
CDR3 DNA: TGTGCCAGCAGCTTAGGTGGCACCAAAAACATTCAGTACTTC
CDR3 protein: CASSLGGTKNIQYF

clone size: -
D gene: TRBD2
V gene: TRBV29-1
J gene: TRBJ2-2
CDR3 DNA: TGCAGCGTTGGTCCTAGCGGGGTAACCGGGGAGCTGTTTTTT
CDR3 protein: CSVGPSGVTGELFF

clone size: -
D gene: -
V gene: TRBV2
J gene: TRBJ1-2
CDR3 DNA: TGTGCCAGCAGGGAAACCAGGGAGGATGGCTACACCTTC
CDR3 protein: CASRETREDGYTF

clone size: -
D gene: -
V gene: TRBV6-5
J gene: TRBJ1-1
CDR3 DNA: TGTGCCAGCAGTTTGGACACGGCTGAAGCTTTCTTT
CDR3 protein: CASSLDTAEAFF

clone size: -
D gene: -
V gene: TRBV10-1
J gene: TRBJ1-1
CDR3 DNA: TGCGCCAGCAGTTTTAGTGGAGTCAATGAAGCTTTCTTT
CDR3 protein: CASSFSGVNEAFF

clone size: -
D gene: -
V gene: TRBV7-3
J gene: TRBJ2-3
CDR3 DNA: TGTGCCAGCAGCCCTATGAGTAGCACAGATACGCAGTATTTT
CDR3 protein: CASSPMSSTDTQYF

clone size: once
D gene: TRBD1
V gene: TRBV11-3
J gene: TRBJ2-5
CDR3 DNA: TGTGCCAGCAGCTTGGGACAGCGAGAGACCCAGTACTTC
CDR3 protein: CASSLGQRETQYF

clone size: -
D gene: -
V gene: TRBV9
J gene: TRBJ2-2
CDR3 DNA: TGTGCCAGCAGCGTAGCTACCGGGTTGCGGACCGGGGAGCTGTTTTTT
CDR3 protein: CASSVATGLRTGELFF

clone size: -
D gene: -
V gene: TRBV7-7
J gene: TRBJ2-6
CDR3 DNA: TGTGCCAGCAGCTCTGGGGCCAACGTCCTGACTTTC
CDR3 protein: CASSSGANVLTF

clone size: -
D gene: -
V gene: TRBV2
J gene: TRBJ2-7
CDR3 DNA: TGTGCCAGCAGTGAGGAGGGGGTCCAGGGCTACGAGCAGTACTTC
CDR3 protein: CASSEEGVQGYEQYF

clone size: -
D gene: TRBD1
V gene: TRBV30
J gene: TRBJ1-3
CDR3 DNA: TGTGCCTGGAGTAGGGACAGTGGCTCTGGAAACACCATATATTTT
CDR3 protein: CAWSRDSGSGNTIYF

clone size: few
D gene: -
V gene: TRBV10-3
J gene: TRBJ2-7
CDR3 DNA: TGTGCCATCGGCGGGACCGAGACCTCCTACGAGCAGTACTTC
CDR3 protein: CAIGGTETSYEQYF

clone size: few
D gene: -
V gene: TRBV10-1
J gene: TRBJ2-3
CDR3 DNA: TGCGCCAGCAGTGAGGGGGGGTTGGTGGATACGCAGTATTTT
CDR3 protein: CASSEGGLVDTQYF

clone size: -
D gene: TRBD1
V gene: TRBV7-9
J gene: TRBJ1-5
CDR3 DNA: TGTGCCAGCAGCCGGACAGGGGAAAATCAGCCCCAGCATTTT
CDR3 protein: CASSRTGENQPQHF

clone size: -
D gene: TRBD1
V gene: TRBV11-3
J gene: TRBJ1-3
CDR3 DNA: TGTGCCAGCAGCCCAGGGGGCTCTGGAAACACCATATATTTT
CDR3 protein: CASSPGGSGNTIYF

clone size: -
D gene: TRBD1
V gene: TRBV30
J gene: TRBJ1-5
CDR3 DNA: TGTGCCTGGGCCAAAAACCAGGGGGGTAGGCAGCCCCAGCATTTT
CDR3 protein: CAWAKNQGGRQPQHF